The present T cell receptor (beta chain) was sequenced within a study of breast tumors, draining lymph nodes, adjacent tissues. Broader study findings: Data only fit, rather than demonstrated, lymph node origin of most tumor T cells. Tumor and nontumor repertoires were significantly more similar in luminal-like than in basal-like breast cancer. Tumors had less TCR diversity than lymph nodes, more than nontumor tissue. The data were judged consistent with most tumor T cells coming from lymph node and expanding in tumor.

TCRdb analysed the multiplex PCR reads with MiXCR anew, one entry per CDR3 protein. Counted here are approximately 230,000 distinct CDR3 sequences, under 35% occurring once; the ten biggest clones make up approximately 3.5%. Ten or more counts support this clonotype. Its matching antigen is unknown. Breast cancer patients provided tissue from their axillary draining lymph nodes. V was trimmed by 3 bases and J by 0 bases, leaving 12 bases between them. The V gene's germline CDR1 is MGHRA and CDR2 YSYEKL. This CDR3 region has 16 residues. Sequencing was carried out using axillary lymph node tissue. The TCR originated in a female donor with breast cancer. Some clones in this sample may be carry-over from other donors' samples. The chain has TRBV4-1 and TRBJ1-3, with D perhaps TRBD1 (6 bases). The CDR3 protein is CASSHHTGPSGNTIYF. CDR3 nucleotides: TGCGCCAGCAGCCATCATACAGGGCCCTCTGGAAACACCATATATTTT.